This TCR beta chain was retrieved from a study of blood T cell repertoires in COVID-19. Study background: The origin of the acute and convalescent COVID-19 samples was the United States, Italy and Spain.

Unmatched junction bases numbered 10, after V lost 5 bases and J lost 1 base. In germline, CDR1 is WSHSY, CDR2 SAAADI. This CDR3 is built from 16 residues. Here immunoSEQ multiplex PCR was the method, and the copy in TCRdb shows in-frame clones only, minus some. The sample has hundreds of thousands of clones; 80% to 90% are singletons. The chain employs TRBV10-2 and TRBJ2-5; 7 bases align to TRBD1. Material: PBMCs or T cells enriched from blood (not recorded which). This clonotype originated in a young man who had recovered from COVID-19. The CDR3 region has the DNA TGCGCCAGCAGTCTGTGGACAGGTGGGATCCAAGAGACCCAGTACTTC. Amino acid sequence: CASSLWTGGIQETQYF.